Given below is one T cell receptor (beta chain) in context. Method: immunoSEQ multiplex PCR; TCRdb's copy keeps in-frame clones and lacks some. The table has under 400,000 clones, approximately 91% seen once. This sample is part of a study of blood T cell repertoires in COVID-19. Looking at the study overall: Donors in the United States, Italy and Spain gave samples during acute or convalescent COVID-19. PBMCs, B-cell-depleted T cells, or T cells provided the cDNA or gDNA that made up the material.

Clinical history as reported by participants underpinned cohort assignment. Each exposed participant met a COVID-19 case in the 2 weeks preceding study entry. The sequencing input was PBMCs or T cells enriched from blood (not recorded which). The receptor was isolated from a woman aged 30 to 39 who had been exposed to COVID-19.

The CDR3 sequence: CASSPPPGLKQYF. CDR3 nucleotide sequence: TGTGCCAGCTCACCACCGCCAGGTCTCAAGCAGTACTTC. J is TRBJ2-7 and V is TRBV18; no definite D call. Germline values: CDR1 KGHSH, CDR2 LQKENI. Trimming removed 0 bases from V and 8 bases from J, with 11 bases in between. The CDR3 sequence is 13 residues long.